A selection of T cell receptor beta chains follows, all from one sample in a study of T cell responses to AZD1222 COVID-19 vaccine. This table comes from immunoSEQ multiplex PCR, and its TCRdb copy is limited to in-frame clones, with some not included. The sample holds around 140,000 clones; more than 85% are singletons and the top ten take around 3.8%. This specimen was peripheral blood, taken on day 0 of AZD1222 vaccination. The receptors stem from an adult in good health. Both conserved end residues are trimmed from each CDR3. Fields, in order: V gene, J gene, D gene, clone size, CDR3 protein. D genes are given only for firm matches. The size entry is marked missing in some rows and otherwise reads once, few, many or a size class.

>TRBV2|TRBJ1-2|TRBD1|-
ASSEHLTGGDYGYT
>TRBV11-2|TRBJ1-4|-|few
ASSVTGGGNEKLF
>TRBV5-8|TRBJ2-7|TRBD2|-
ASSLTSEYEQY
>TRBV10-2|TRBJ2-7|TRBD1|-
ASVRTGVEQY
>TRBV6-5|TRBJ1-6|-|-
ASSYSNAGNSPLH
>TRBV3-1/TRBV3-2|TRBJ1-5|-|-
ASSPRGGGGQPQH
>TRBV7-9|TRBJ1-1|TRBD1|-
ASRGQGHTEAF
>TRBV5-8|TRBJ1-1|-|-
ASSLTGGGRTEAF
>TRBV27|TRBJ2-7|-|-
ASRDRYEQY
>TRBV21-1|TRBJ2-2|-|-
ASSKAGGRSPGSGELF
>TRBV5-4|TRBJ1-1|-|-
ASSSGGNSLPNTEAF
>TRBV24-1|TRBJ1-5|-|-
ATGEGLQPQH
>TRBV12-5|TRBJ1-4|TRBD1|-
ASGLGQGGTNEKLF
>TRBV10-2|TRBJ2-1|TRBD2|-
ASRGLASYGDEQF
>TRBV18|TRBJ1-5|TRBD1|-
ASSPTWTGNGQPQH
>TRBV27|TRBJ1-6|TRBD1|-
ASRYRDRDSPLH
>TRBV27|TRBJ2-1|TRBD2|-
ATLGGRDEQF
>TRBV6-5|TRBJ1-2|-|-
ASSYSVGYT
>TRBV7-8|TRBJ2-2|-|-
ASSSYDSQEELF
>TRBV19|TRBJ2-1|TRBD1|once
ASSMTGTSKDEQF
>TRBV11-2|TRBJ2-2|-|-
ASSTPWGYGTGELF
>TRBV12-3/TRBV12-4|TRBJ1-2|-|-
ASSLSGDGYT
>TRBV7-9|TRBJ2-2|-|once
ASGLWQVNTGELF
>TRBV7-9|TRBJ2-1|-|-
ASSSTPLAGEQF
>TRBV27|TRBJ1-5|-|-
ASSLFSDSSNQPQH
>TRBV7-9|TRBJ1-2|-|once
ASSLAEKGKDYGYT
>TRBV9|TRBJ2-2|TRBD1|-
ASSVVGGQGDAGELF
>TRBV30|TRBJ1-1|TRBD1|once
AWSGGQGNTEAF
>TRBV27|TRBJ1-1|-|-
ASSLSGGQFGTF
>TRBV6-5|TRBJ2-7|TRBD1|-
ASDMDRGYQYEQY
>TRBV12-5|TRBJ1-1|-|-
ASGPAALTEAF
>TRBV10-3|TRBJ2-3|TRBD2|once
AIRTSSSDTQY
>TRBV25-1|TRBJ1-6|-|-
ASSDIRVQNSPLH
>TRBV7-2|TRBJ2-1|TRBD2|-
ASRVGSGRGGNEQF
>TRBV7-3|TRBJ2-3|-|-
ASSPGTDTQY
>TRBV20-1|TRBJ1-5|-|once
SASSYRDSNQPQH
>TRBV7-9|TRBJ2-7|TRBD1|once
ASSRGQGAYEQY
>TRBV24-1|TRBJ2-1|-|-
ATSDPEASGQYNEQF